This T cell receptor beta chain was obtained from a study of cytomegalovirus exposure and HLA in healthy donors. Germline CDR1 SGHKS, CDR2 YYEKEE (reference sequence). V gave up 2 bases and J gave up 3 bases, with 8 bases separating them. The CDR3 covers 13 residues. Primers for the PCR totalled 60 Vbeta and 13 Jbeta. Libraries were prepared by immunoSEQ multiplex PCR; TCRdb keeps only in-frame clonotypes and omits some of them. Of approximately 87,000 clones in the sample, 80% to 90% are singletons; the top ten hold around 6%. Sequencing used PBMCs. This TCR derives from a woman aged 18-35 years in good health and CMV-seropositive. The chain couples TRBV5-5 to TRBJ2-5, with D possibly TRBD2 on 5 matching bases. CDR3 residues: CASSFFGEETQYF. CDR3 bases: TGTGCCAGCAGCTTTTTCGGGGAAGAGACCCAGTACTTC.